Shown below are 15 T cell receptor beta chains from a single sample sequenced in a study of blood T cell repertoires in COVID-19. Clones were sequenced by immunoSEQ multiplex PCR, and TCRdb holds only the in-frame ones, with some missing. The sample contains 300,000 or so clones, 90% of which appear only once. Sample: peripheral blood. These receptors all stem from a woman aged 40 to 50 with acute or convalescent COVID-19.

The chain combines TRBV10-3 with TRBJ2-3; 7 positions agree with TRBD1. This CDR3 comprises 15 residues. V lost 6 bases, J lost 4 bases, and 10 bases stayed unmatched. Germline V gene lookup returns CDR1 ENHRY and CDR2 SYGVKD. The CDR3 sequence: CAISQTGLASDTQYF. The CDR3 DNA reads as TGTGCCATCAGCCAGACAGGGTTGGCGTCAGATACGCAGTATTTT.

This chain uses TRBV24-1 with TRBJ1-5, with 11 bases that match TRBD1. The V gene's germline CDR1 is KGHDR and CDR2 SFDVKD. The CDR3 extends over 16 amino acids. Losses at the gene ends were 4 bases for V and 6 bases for J; bases not matched to a gene: 7. In DNA form, the CDR3 reads TGTGCCACCAGTGACCACCCGGGACAGGGGGTTCAGCCCCAGCATTTT. It codes for CATSDHPGQGVQPQHF.

For this clone: The junction and the germline gene differ at one end; a read error may be behind it. V usage is TRBV3-1 (or the pseudogene TRBV3-2) and J usage is TRBJ2-1; D perhaps matches TRBD2 (5 bases). Germline V lookup: CDR1 LGHDT, CDR2 YNNKEL (reference sequence). The CDR3 spans 14 residues. DNA of the CDR3: TGTGCCAGCACCCAATCCCCACTAGTGCTTGAGCAGTTCTTC. Translated, it gives CASTQSPLVLEQFF.

This sequence joins TRBV5-1 and TRBJ2-6; D ambiguous. CDR1 and CDR2 (germline): SGHRS, YFSETQ. This CDR3 is built from 14 residues. V gave up 0 bases and J gave up 6 bases, with 7 bases separating them. CDR3 in DNA: TGCGCCAGCAGCTTGGCTGTTTCGGCCAACGTCCTGACTTTC. Amino acid sequence: CASSLAVSANVLTF.

This clone was picked up one time. V usage is TRBV19 and J usage is TRBJ1-3; D ambiguous. The germline V gene encodes CDR1 LNHDA and CDR2 SQIVND (reference sequence). This CDR3 region has 15 residues. With 5 bases removed from V and 0 bases from J, the gap between germline ends came to 11 bases. DNA for the CDR3: TGTGCCAGTAGTCCCCGTCCGAGCTCTGGAAACACCATATATTTT. The encoded protein is CASSPRPSSGNTIYF.

The V call is TRBV19, the J call TRBJ1-2; tentatively, D is TRBD1 (5 bases). Germline values: CDR1 LNHDA, CDR2 SQIVND (reference sequence). The CDR3 extends over 13 amino acids. V was trimmed by 7 bases and J by 4 bases, leaving 13 bases between them. CDR3: CASMGGLGYGYTF. Written as DNA, the CDR3 is TGTGCCAGTATGGGGGGTCTCGGCTATGGCTACACCTTC.

V usage is TRBV3-1 (or the pseudogene TRBV3-2) and J usage is TRBJ1-2, with TRBD1 matching over 8 bases. The J segment lost 8 bases and the V segment lost 1 base, leaving 9 bases of the junction unmatched. The CDR3 is 15 residues long. Germline-derived CDR1 and CDR2 are LGHDT and YNNKEL (reference sequence). This CDR3 is CASSQAVQGVGGYTF. The CDR3 DNA reads TGTGCCAGCAGCCAAGCGGTACAGGGGGTTGGCGGCTACACCTTC.

The chain has TRBV5-5 and TRBJ1-1; 7 bases align to TRBD1. J lost 3 bases, V lost 2 bases, and 7 bases had no gene match. The CDR3 covers 15 residues. In germline, CDR1 is SGHKS, CDR2 YYEKEE (reference sequence). CDR3 sequence reads: CASSLPTGEYTEAFF. The DNA for the CDR3 is TGTGCCAGCAGCTTACCTACAGGGGAATACACTGAAGCTTTCTTT.

Only a few counts were recorded for this clone. The chain is built from TRBV19 and TRBJ1-6; 10 nucleotides agree with TRBD1. CDR1 and CDR2 from the germline V gene are LNHDA and SQIVND (reference sequence). Trimming at V came to 3 bases and at J to 8 bases, leaving 4 bases not matched to a gene. The CDR3 contains 15 residues. This CDR3 is CASSMGQGIDSPLHF. The DNA for the CDR3 is TGTGCCAGTAGTATGGGACAGGGGATCGATTCACCCCTCCACTTT. Filled out from reference TRBV19 and TRBJ1-6, the complete variable domain reads DGGITQSPKYLFRKEGQNVTLSCEQNLNHDAMYWYRQDPGQGLRLIYYSQIVNDFQKGDIAEGYSVSREKKESFPLTVTSAQKNPTAFYLCASSMGQGIDSPLHFGNGTRLTVT.

The chain recombines TRBV10-1 with TRBJ2-3; 7 bases match TRBD2. The length of the CDR3 is 15 residues. V lost 4 bases to trimming and J lost 3 bases; unmatched junction nucleotides: 7. Germline loops: CDR1 WNHNN, CDR2 SYGVQD (reference sequence). The CDR3 sequence: CASSAMGGGTDTQYF. CDR3 DNA sequence: TGCGCCAGCAGTGCTATGGGGGGGGGTACAGATACGCAGTATTTT.

This clone was seen just once. The chain carries TRBV6-1 and TRBJ2-3; D unclear. V was trimmed by 0 bases and J by 1 base, leaving 8 bases between them. The CDR3 is 15 residues long. CDR1 MNHNS and CDR2 SASEGT come from the germline V gene. In nucleotides, the CDR3 is TGTGCCAGCAGTGAAGCGTCAGGCCGCACAGATACGCAGTATTTT. Its translation: CASSEASGRTDTQYF.

The chain couples TRBV7-8 to TRBJ1-1; the match to TRBD1 covers 7 bases. The V gene's germline CDR1 is SGHVS and CDR2 FQNEAQ. This CDR3 region has 14 residues. V was pared by 1 base and J by 1 base, with 0 bases of the junction left unmatched. The CDR3 region has the DNA TGTGCCAGCAGCTTAGGGACAGGGAACACTGAAGCTTTCTTT. Translating gives CASSLGTGNTEAFF.

V gene TRBV27 combines with J gene TRBJ1-2; possible D gene TRBD1, 6 bases. Per germline, CDR1 MNHEY and CDR2 SMNVEV (reference sequence). The CDR3 totals 14 residues. Trimming took off 6 bases at V and 0 bases at J, with 11 bases between the two ends. The chain's CDR3 is CASRTDRANYGYTF. In DNA form, the CDR3 reads TGTGCCAGCAGGACGGACAGAGCTAACTATGGCTACACCTTC.

The J gene is TRBJ1-2, the V gene TRBV7-2, with TRBD1 matching 8 bases. Trimming took 4 bases from V and 6 from J; bases not matched to a gene: 10. The CDR3 loop spans 15 amino acids. CDR1 and CDR2 (germline): SGHTA, FQGNSA. DNA for the CDR3: TGTGCCAGCAGCTACAGGACAGGGTCACGCAATGGCTACACCTTC. Translated: CASSYRTGSRNGYTF.

This chain uses TRBV6-5 with TRBJ1-5, with 8 nucleotides matching TRBD1. Trimming at V came to 4 bases and at J to 5 bases, leaving 7 bases not matched to a gene. This CDR3 has 15 amino acids. CDR1 MNHEY and CDR2 SVGAGI come from the germline V gene. The CDR3 region is CASSSGQGGDQPQHF. As DNA, the CDR3 is TGTGCCAGCAGTTCCGGACAGGGTGGCGATCAGCCCCAGCATTTT.